This TCR beta chain was captured in a study of cytomegalovirus exposure and HLA in healthy donors. Notes on the study in general: A list of 164 TCR beta chains associated with cytomegalovirus was given. Most observed TCR sequences were rare, whereas some public TCRs were detected in many donors.

Sequenced by immunoSEQ multiplex PCR; TCRdb stores in-frame clones only, minus some. Of more than 85,000 clones detected, around 89% appear once; the ten largest clones hold roughly 1.4%. As concerns this clone: What it recognizes is unknown.

Germline V gene data show CDR1 as MNHEY and CDR2 as SVGAGI. CDR3 length equals 16 residues. Trimming stripped 2 bases from V and 7 bases from J, with 17 bases between. The sequence was obtained from a woman in her twenties or thirties in good health and CMV-seropositive. Specimen: PBMCs. The genes are TRBV6-5 and TRBJ1-4; tentatively, D is TRBD1 (6 bases). The CDR3 DNA reads TGTGCCAGCAGTTACGGAGCTCAGGGGAGAGGTGAAAAACTGTTTTTT. This codes for CASSYGAQGRGEKLFF.